The rows below give T cell receptor beta chains drawn from one sample of a study of CD8 T cells in Susac syndrome. TCRdb fed the immunoSEQ multiplex PCR reads into MiXCR, producing one record per CDR3 protein. The profile covers 250,000 to 300,000 distinct CDR3 sequences, with 70% to 90% appearing a single time and 0.095% to 0.14% taken by the ten largest. The sample taken for sequencing was CD8+ T cells from PBMCs. The receptor set was obtained from a human donor with multiple sclerosis. The conserved cysteine and the conserved F or W are not part of the CDR3 here. Fields, in order: V gene, CDR3 length, CDR3 protein.

>TRBV12-3/TRBV12-4|15
ASSNRTSGRATETQY
>TRBV7-9|13
ASTEDAPPYNEQF
>TRBV5-4|14
ASSRETDRSGNTIY
>TRBV7-9|12
APSLEGGTYGYT
>TRBV4-1|11
ASSQPGLAEQF
>TRBV25-1|15
ASSDSGLAGVPGELF
>TRBV6-1|13
ASSEGAGGPYEQF
>TRBV7-4|18
ASSLIGTSGRAFYLNEQF
>TRBV10-3|11
AIRTGSHGEQY
>TRBV9|12
ASSAGDRPYEQY
>TRBV10-2|10
AKWPQGREQY
>TRBV4-1|11
ASSQAAGHEQF
>TRBV7-3|12
ASSPHAGSHEQY
>TRBV27|12
ATTVVGGSDGYT
>TRBV29-1|13
SVVGLTSGAYEQY
>TRBV5-8|15
ASSLVGGGLAKNIQY
>TRBV12-3/TRBV12-4|13
ASSLRDRASYEQY
>TRBV5-1|11
ASEGDGYNEQF
>TRBV12-3/TRBV12-4|12
ASSLGSGIYEQY
>TRBV4-1|16
ASSQAPGGGGRAFEQL
>TRBV14|14
ASSQDSSAGDETQY
>TRBV27|11
ASQTGVNTEAF
>TRBV27|13
ASNTGGGPADTQY
>TRBV27|10
ASSPGKDEQY
>TRBV4-1|11
ASSQEGGYEQY
>TRBV12-3/TRBV12-4|14
ASSLPGLENYNEQF
>TRBV3-1|16
ASSQVIGPSGGQETQY
>TRBV27|13
ASSWREGSYNEQF
>TRBV10-2|14
ASSESRQFSYNEQF
>TRBV19|13
ASSLINRDEETQY
>TRBV9|15
ASSVFGVVNSGNTIY
>TRBV28|11
ASSFIGDSPLH
>TRBV3-1|16
ASSQDWTSGNTYNEQF
>TRBV9|15
ASSGQGDSVSNYGYT
>TRBV27|12
ASSLLPVSYEQY
>TRBV7-9|13
ASSSTSGRSDEQY
>TRBV6-1|13
ASGGGDLLSYEQY
>TRBV19|12
ASSGGDTYYEQY
>TRBV6-5|12
ASTGTSGTGELF